A single count supports the clone carrying this TCR beta chain. The antigen remains undetermined. This entry belongs to a study of T cell responses to AZD1222 COVID-19 vaccine. Study-wide points: Samples come after the peak T cell response, not at day 14. Clonal diversity may have been underestimated, and the donors were mostly white British, with more females than males.

Germline assignment: CDR1 SGHNT and CDR2 YYREEE (reference sequence). There are 12 residues in the CDR3. The V gene lost 1 base and the J gene lost 6 bases, with 5 bases spanning the gap. Assay used: immunoSEQ multiplex PCR; TCRdb lists only in-frame clones, some missing. Of around 100,000 clones in the sample, 80% to 95% are singletons; the top ten hold 1.5% to 2%. The sequencing used peripheral blood, collected on day 0 of AZD1222 vaccination. The TCR originated in an adult in good health. This chain uses TRBV5-4 with TRBJ2-1; D may be TRBD2 (5 bases). CDR3 DNA sequence: TGTGCCAGCAGCTTGAGCGGCAATGAGCAGTTCTTC. Amino acid sequence: CASSLSGNEQFF. The variable domain in full, with the rest retrieved from reference TRBV5-4 and TRBJ2-1, is ETGVTQSPTHLIKTRGQQVTLRCSSQSGHNTVSWYQQALGQGPQFIFQYYREEENGRGNFPPRFSGLQFPNYSSELNVNALELDDSALYLCASSLSGNEQFFGPGTRLTVL.